The T cell receptor (beta chain) under discussion was sequenced for a study of blood T cell repertoires in COVID-19 (dated by TCRdb to 2018 to 2021). Regarding the study in general: The collaborator samples originated in the United States, Italy and Spain and spanned the acute and convalescent phases of COVID-19. The prospective study material was composed of cDNA or gDNA derived from T cells, B-cell-depleted T cells, or PBMCs. Deeply sampled blood TCRbeta repertoires from subjects exposed to, actively infected with, or recovered from COVID-19 were included in the dataset. The repertoires were made available in a free public database intended to serve as a resource for research on the immune response to SARS-CoV-2. Samples came from the ongoing ImmuneRACE study (first 160 participants) plus 1,254 subjects from 6 global collaborators. Nearly every sample came with metadata listing a de-identified subject ID, COVID-19 status, age in years and sex. Where HLA class I and class II types were available, the types were taken from metadata supplied by the sample provider, not from assay-based typing. What the authors observed across the whole study: Clinical and demographic metadata were provided uncurated, with the amount varying by source and participant.

TCRbeta CDR3 regions were amplified from genomic DNA using the immunoSEQ Assay, a bias-controlled multiplex PCR. The original methods were these. Nucleated cell counts per sample were estimated from amplification of reference gene primers within the assay. To quantify the absolute abundance of each unique TCRbeta CDR3 rearrangement, sequence reads were collapsed and filtered. Productive Simpson clonality was computed per sample as the square root of Simpson's diversity index over productive rearrangements. TCRdb retrieved this table from immuneACCESS and kept in-frame rearrangements only. Not all clones are present; in checked studies, unresolved V genes account for under half, and no reason is known for the remainder. The V and J calls and the clone size are those of that table, but D and trimming were determined from the DNA. The table for this sample lists approximately 290,000 clones; more than 85% of them were counted only once. Around 0.84% of the sample belongs to the ten largest clones.

Points on this clone: It has no known antigen specificity. Base qualities are not provided; no much larger clone lies one nucleotide away.

Each collaborating institution followed its own protocols to collect whole blood in K2EDTA tubes. For TCRbeta analysis, collaborators shipped samples as frozen whole blood, isolated PBMCs, or DNA extracted from either of those sample types. Including the terminal cysteine and phenylalanine, the CDR3 comprises 16 residues. Left in the record is the CDR3 DNA by itself, 48 bases read in frame from the first base. CDR1 and CDR2 were assigned from the germline V gene as SGHRS and YFSETQ. V lost 0 bases and J lost 9 bases, and the count of bases not matched to a germline gene is 7. Material for sequencing was peripheral blood. The chain employs TRBV5-1 and TRBJ1-6, with TRBD1 identical over 9 junction bases. This TCR derives from a man aged 30-40 years with acute or convalescent COVID-19. DNA sequence: TGCGCCAGCAGCTTGGTCGCCACAGGGGGCGGTTCACCCCTCCACTTT. This codes for CASSLVATGGGSPLHF.